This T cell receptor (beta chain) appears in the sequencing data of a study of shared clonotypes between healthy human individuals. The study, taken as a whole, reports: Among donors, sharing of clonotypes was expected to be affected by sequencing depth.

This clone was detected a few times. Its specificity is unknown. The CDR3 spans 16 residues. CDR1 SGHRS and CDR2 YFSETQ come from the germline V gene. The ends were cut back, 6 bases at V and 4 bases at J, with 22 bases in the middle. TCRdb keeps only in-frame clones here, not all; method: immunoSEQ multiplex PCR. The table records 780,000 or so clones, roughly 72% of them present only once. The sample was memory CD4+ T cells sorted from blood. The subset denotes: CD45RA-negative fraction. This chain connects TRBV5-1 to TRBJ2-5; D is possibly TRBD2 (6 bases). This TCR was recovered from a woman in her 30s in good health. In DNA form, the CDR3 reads TGCGCCAGCAAAAGTCCGAATTCGGGACTGGGAGAGACCCAGTACTTC. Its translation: CASKSPNSGLGETQYF.